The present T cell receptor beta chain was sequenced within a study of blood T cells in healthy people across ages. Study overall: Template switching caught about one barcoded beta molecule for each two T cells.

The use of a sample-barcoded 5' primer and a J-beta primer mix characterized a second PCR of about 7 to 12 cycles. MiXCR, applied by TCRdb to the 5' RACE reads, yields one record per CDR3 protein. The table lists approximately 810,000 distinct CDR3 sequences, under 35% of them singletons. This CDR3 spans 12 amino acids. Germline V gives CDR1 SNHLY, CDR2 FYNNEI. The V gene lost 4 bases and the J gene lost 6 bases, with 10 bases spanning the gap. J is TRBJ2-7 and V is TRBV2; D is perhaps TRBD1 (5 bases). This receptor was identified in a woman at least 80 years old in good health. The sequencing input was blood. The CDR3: CASSAMTVEQYF. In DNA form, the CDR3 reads TGTGCCAGCAGTGCTATGACAGTCGAGCAGTACTTC.